What follows are 26 T cell receptor beta chains derived from one specimen sequenced in a study of cytomegalovirus exposure and HLA in healthy donors. Amplification used 60 Vbeta primers and 13 Jbeta primers. TCRdb's table, derived via immunoSEQ multiplex PCR, lists solely in-frame clones and lacks some. The sample carries 100,000 to 150,000 clones, 80% recorded once. Specimen: PBMCs. The receptor source for this set is a man under 40 in good health and CMV-seropositive.

Concerning this clone: At the DNA level, this CDR3 is encoded by other sequences in the same sample as well. The rearrangement joins TRBV7-9 to TRBJ2-7; D gene uncertain. The CDR3 runs to 16 residues. The germline V gene has CDR1 SEHNR and CDR2 FQNEAQ (reference sequence). The V gene lost 1 base and the J gene lost 2 bases, with 15 bases spanning the gap. DNA for the CDR3: TGTGCCAGCAGCTTAGGGCTGGGCTCCTACCCCTACGAGCAGTACTTC. The encoded protein is CASSLGLGSYPYEQYF.

The V call is TRBV10-1, the J call TRBJ2-3; TRBD2 matches 10 bases. Germline assignment: CDR1 WNHNN and CDR2 SYGVQD (reference sequence). CDR3 size: 15 residues. The V gene end was trimmed by 6 bases and the J gene end by 1 base; junction bases not matched to a gene: 4. The CDR3 here is CASSHGTSGTDTQYF. The CDR3 region has the DNA TGCGCCAGCAGCCACGGGACTAGCGGCACAGATACGCAGTATTTT.

This clone occurred once. The V call is TRBV6-1, the J call TRBJ1-2, with D unresolved. CDR1 is MNHNS, CDR2 SASEGT, per germline. The CDR3 is made up of 11 amino acids. V was cut by 5 bases and J by 4 bases, with 5 bases left in between. The CDR3 nucleotides are TGTGCCAGCAGTCGGGGCTATGGCTACACCTTC. It codes for CASSRGYGYTF.

This sequence joins TRBV2 and TRBJ2-7, with TRBD1 identical over 7 bases. This CDR3 comprises 14 residues. The V gene end was trimmed by 6 bases and the J gene end by 2 bases; junction bases not matched to a gene: 7. CDR1 SNHLY and CDR2 FYNNEI come from the germline V gene. CDR3 sequence reads: CASRADRIAYEQYF. For the CDR3, the DNA is TGTGCCAGCAGGGCGGACAGGATAGCCTACGAGCAGTACTTC.

As to this clone: The junction departs from the called germline gene at one end, perhaps through a read error. The chain links TRBV11-2 to TRBJ1-4; no reliable D call. The CDR3 contains 13 residues. Germline CDR1 is SGHAT and CDR2 is FQNNGV. CDR3 coding DNA: TGTGCCAGCAGCCTAGAGCGGGGTGGTAAACTGTTTTTT. Translated: CASSLERGGKLFF.

This clone was picked up one time. CDR3 in amino acids: CSVGTGDNYGYTF. The CDR3 DNA sequence: TGCAGCGTGGGGACGGGGGATAACTATGGCTACACCTTC. The chain carries TRBV29-1 and TRBJ1-2; D is possibly TRBD1 (5 bases). Germline V lookup: CDR1 SQVTM, CDR2 ANQGSEA. The CDR3 contains 13 residues. V was cut by 6 bases and J by 1 base, with 12 bases left in between. Complete variable domain (other parts from reference TRBV29-1 and TRBJ1-2): SAVISQKPSRDICQRGTSLTIQCQVDSQVTMMFWYRQQPGQSLTLIATANQGSEATYESGFVIDKFPISRPNLTFSTLTVSNMSPEDSSIYLCSVGTGDNYGYTFGSGTRLTVV.

The chain employs TRBV14 and TRBJ2-7; D is uncertain. The germline V gene encodes CDR1 SGHDN and CDR2 FVKESK. Trimming left V 1 base short and J 1 base short, with 5 bases between. There are 13 residues in the CDR3. The CDR3 DNA reads TGTGCCAGCAGCCAAGTGTATTCCTACGAGCAGTACTTC. Translation: CASSQVYSYEQYF.

J is TRBJ1-4 and V is TRBV6-1; TRBD1 aligns across 9 bases. V shed 7 bases, J shed 7 bases, and the junction held 10 bases outside the gene matches. The CDR3 is made up of 15 amino acids. Germline V gene sequence: CDR1 MNHNS, CDR2 SASEGT. The CDR3 sequence: CASMPGQGSFEKLFF. CDR3 sequence (DNA): TGTGCCAGCATGCCGGGACAGGGCAGCTTTGAAAAACTGTTTTTT.

This clone has just a few counts. The CDR3 nucleotides are TGTGCCAGCAGCATTGACAGGGGAGAGACCCAGTACTTC. Amino acids: CASSIDRGETQYF. This chain connects TRBV7-3 to TRBJ2-5, with 8 bases aligning to TRBD1. The trim removed 5 bases at V and 4 bases at J, leaving 3 bases unmatched. The germline gives CDR1 SGHTA, CDR2 FQGTGA. The CDR3 runs to 13 residues.

The chain uses TRBV21-1 and TRBJ1-5. TRBV21-1 is flagged as a pseudogene. The CDR3 sequence is 16 residues long. In DNA, the CDR3 is TGTGCCAGCAGCAACCGGGGGGCGAGGATAGTGCAGCCCCAGCATTTT. It is translated as CASSNRGARIVQPQHF.

This clone was observed a single time. The chain has TRBV7-3 and TRBJ2-2; 11 bases are shared with TRBD1. This CDR3 is built from 15 residues. Trimming removed 3 bases from V and 7 bases from J; junction bases left unmatched: 4. Germline CDR1 and CDR2: SGHTA and FQGTGA. The CDR3 DNA sequence: TGTGCCAGCAGCTTGGGACAGGGGGTCAGCGGGGAGCTGTTTTTT. It translates to CASSLGQGVSGELFF. The full variable domain, in which reference TRBV7-3 and TRBJ2-2 provide the parts outside the CDR3, is GAGVSQTPSNKVTEKGKYVELRCDPISGHTALYWYRQSLGQGPEFLIYFQGTGAADDSGLPNDRFFAVRPEGSVSTLKIQRTERGDSAVYLCASSLGQGVSGELFFGEGSRLTVL.

The rearrangement links TRBV6-1 to TRBJ2-5; 10 nucleotides match TRBD1. Looked up from germline, CDR1 is MNHNS and CDR2 is SASEGT. The CDR3 loop spans 15 amino acids. Trimming at V came to 6 bases and at J to 1 base, leaving 5 bases not matched to a gene. CDR3 nucleotide sequence: TGTGCCAGCAGCAGGACAGGGGGGATCCAAGAGACCCAGTACTTC. As protein: CASSRTGGIQETQYF.

This chain links TRBV6-5 with TRBJ1-2; 7 bases map to TRBD1. The CDR3 consists of 12 residues. The trim removed 5 bases at V and 8 bases at J, leaving 5 bases unmatched. Germline V gene data show CDR1 as MNHEY and CDR2 as SVGAGI. The CDR3 sequence is CASSPGGLGYTF. The CDR3 DNA is TGTGCCAGCAGTCCAGGGGGTTTGGGCTACACCTTC.

A word on this clone: Mismatch with germline at one junction end may stem from a read error. The J gene is TRBJ2-3, the V gene TRBV7-9, with 7 positions matching TRBD2. CDR3 size: 15 residues. The germline V gene has CDR1 SEHNR and CDR2 FQNEAQ (reference sequence). This CDR3 reads CSSSLVGLVSDTQYF. Here the CDR3 DNA reads TGTTCCAGCAGCTTAGTTGGACTAGTCTCAGATACGCAGTATTTT.

This chain connects TRBV27 to TRBJ1-5; D remains unclear. Germline CDR1 MNHEY, CDR2 SMNVEV (reference sequence). This CDR3 has 13 residues. Trimming left V 9 bases short and J 0 bases short, with 9 bases between. CDR3 bases: TGTGCCAGTGGGAGTCATAGCAATCAGCCCCAGCATTTT. It specifies CASGSHSNQPQHF.

The rearrangement links TRBV30 to TRBJ1-4; D perhaps matches TRBD1 (5 bases). Germline CDR1 is GTSNPN and CDR2 is SVGIG (reference sequence). The CDR3 runs to 14 residues. The V and J ends lost 2 bases and 5 bases respectively, with 12 bases between them. This chain's CDR3 is CAWSWGGENEKLFF. DNA of the CDR3: TGTGCCTGGAGTTGGGGGGGGGAAAATGAAAAACTGTTTTTT.

The CDR3 nucleotides read TGTGCCAGCAGCCCAGACAGGGGTAAGACCGGGGAGCTGTTTTTT. It yields the protein CASSPDRGKTGELFF. The rearrangement uses TRBV14 and TRBJ2-2; 8 bases align to TRBD1. V shed 4 bases, J shed 5 bases, and the junction held 6 bases outside the gene matches. Looked up from germline, CDR1 is SGHDN and CDR2 is FVKESK. The CDR3 is 15 residues long.

The CDR3 here is CAWGKVAAGPETQYF. The CDR3 nucleotides are TGTGCCTGGGGAAAGGTGGCAGCGGGGCCCGAGACCCAGTACTTC. The J gene is TRBJ2-5, the V gene TRBV30; 7 bases map to TRBD2. The germline gives CDR1 GTSNPN, CDR2 SVGIG (reference sequence). This CDR3 is 15 amino acids long. Trimming cost V 5 bases and J 5 bases; bases outside gene matches: 14.

The CDR3 nucleotides read TGTGCCAGCAGCGTAGCTGGCGGGGGGGCCGAGTTCTTC. Its protein is CASSVAGGGAEFF. The J gene is TRBJ2-1, the V gene TRBV9, with 9 positions matching TRBD2. V dropped 0 bases and J dropped 14; count of bases not matched to a gene: 6. This CDR3 is 13 amino acids long. CDR1 is SGDLS and CDR2 is YYNGEE in the germline V gene.

The J gene is TRBJ2-3, the V gene TRBV19; a possible D gene is TRBD1 (6 bases). This CDR3 region has 14 residues. Trimming took 3 bases from V and 1 from J, leaving 8 bases between them. The germline CDR1 and CDR2 sequences are LNHDA and SQIVND (reference sequence). In nucleotides, the CDR3 is TGTGCCAGTAGTATCGGACAGCGCACAGATACGCAGTATTTT. This translates into CASSIGQRTDTQYF.

The V gene is TRBV30, the J gene TRBJ1-1; TRBD1 agrees at 7 bases. Germline trimming cut 2 bases from V and 1 base from J; bases unmatched to any gene: 1. This CDR3 comprises 13 residues. Per the germline V gene, CDR1 is GTSNPN and CDR2 is SVGIG (reference sequence). Written as DNA, the CDR3 is TGTGCCTGGAGTTGGACAGGGAACACTGAAGCTTTCTTT. Translated, it gives CAWSWTGNTEAFF.

In DNA, the CDR3 is TGTGCCAGCAGTTACGCGACAGGGGACTATGGCTACACCTTC. Its protein is CASSYATGDYGYTF. The chain combines TRBV6-5 with TRBJ1-2; 8 bases are a match to TRBD1. CDR3 length equals 14 residues. V shed 2 bases and J 3 bases; nucleotides not matched to a gene: 2. Germline CDR1 is MNHEY and CDR2 is SVGAGI.

The V call is TRBV7-2, the J call TRBJ2-3; D possibly corresponds to TRBD1 (6 bases). The CDR3 is made up of 15 amino acids. CDR1 is SGHTA and CDR2 is FQGNSA in the germline V gene. V was clipped by 1 base and J by 0 bases, with 8 bases between them. CDR3 bases: TGTGCCAGCAGCTTAGTGGGGGCTAGCACAGATACGCAGTATTTT. As protein: CASSLVGASTDTQYF.

This clone appeared a single time. The chain joins TRBV6-1 to TRBJ1-6; a possible D gene is TRBD1 (6 bases). The length of the CDR3 is 14 residues. Germline CDR1 is MNHNS and CDR2 is SASEGT. Trimming took 7 bases from V and 10 from J, leaving 17 bases between them. This CDR3 reads CASILGGPGSPLHF. CDR3 nucleotide sequence: TGTGCCAGCATCCTGGGGGGGCCGGGGTCACCCCTCCACTTT.

The V call is TRBV6-5, the J call TRBJ1-1, with TRBD1 matching 9 bases. Trimming took 8 bases from V and 5 from J; bases not matched to a gene: 6. The CDR3 spans 13 residues. Germline assignment: CDR1 MNHEY and CDR2 SVGAGI. The CDR3 protein is CASQRQGGTEAFF. The CDR3 nucleotides read TGTGCCAGCCAGAGACAGGGGGGAACTGAAGCTTTCTTT.

This clone was seen more than once but under ten times. The gene calls are TRBV4-1 and TRBJ1-3, with 12 bases aligning to TRBD1. Trimming took 8 bases from V and 4 from J; bases not matched to a gene: 9. Germline-derived CDR1 and CDR2 are MGHRA and YSYEKL. CDR3 size: 16 residues. The CDR3 DNA sequence: TGCGCCAGCGGGGACAGGGGGCTTATTCGGGGAAACACCATATATTTT. It translates to CASGDRGLIRGNTIYF.